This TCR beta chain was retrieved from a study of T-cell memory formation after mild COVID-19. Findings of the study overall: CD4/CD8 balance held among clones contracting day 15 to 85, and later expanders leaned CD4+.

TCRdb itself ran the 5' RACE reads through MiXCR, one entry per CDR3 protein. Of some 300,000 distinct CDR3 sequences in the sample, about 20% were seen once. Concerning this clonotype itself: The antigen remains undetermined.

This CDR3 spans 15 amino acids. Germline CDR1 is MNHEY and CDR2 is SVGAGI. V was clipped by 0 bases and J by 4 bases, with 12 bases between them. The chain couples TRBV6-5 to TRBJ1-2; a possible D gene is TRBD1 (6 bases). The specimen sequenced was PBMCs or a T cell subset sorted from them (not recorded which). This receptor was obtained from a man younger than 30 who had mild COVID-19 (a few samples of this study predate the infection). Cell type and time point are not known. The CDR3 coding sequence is TGTGCCAGCAGTTACTCGAGTACAGGGCGCTATGGCTACACCTTC. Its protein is CASSYSSTGRYGYTF.